A selection of T cell receptor beta chains follows, all from one sample in a study of blood T cell repertoires in COVID-19. Clones were read by immunoSEQ multiplex PCR, and TCRdb kept only the in-frame ones, dropping some. The repertoire holds 130,000 or so clones, with around nine tenths as singletons. Sequenced sample: peripheral blood. The receptors here all came from a woman between 55 and 75 years old with acute or convalescent COVID-19. Both conserved end residues are part of each CDR3. D genes are given only for firm matches. The listing skips clone size in some rows; elsewhere it reads once, few, many or a size class.

j_gene: TRBJ1-5; d_gene: TRBD1; abundance: .; v_gene: TRBV5-1; CDR3aa: CASSRTGRNQPQHF; CDR3nt: TGCGCCAGCAGCCGGACAGGACGCAATCAGCCCCAGCATTTT
j_gene: TRBJ2-7; d_gene: .; abundance: .; v_gene: TRBV30; CDR3aa: CAWRTGNYEQYF; CDR3nt: TGTGCCTGGAGGACAGGTAACTACGAGCAGTACTTC
j_gene: TRBJ1-3; d_gene: .; abundance: .; v_gene: TRBV6-1; CDR3aa: CASSSGSSGNTIYF; CDR3nt: TGTGCCAGCAGCTCAGGGTCCTCTGGAAACACCATATATTTT
j_gene: TRBJ2-7; d_gene: TRBD2; abundance: .; v_gene: TRBV3-1/TRBV3-2; CDR3aa: CASSQVGERGWVWEQYF; CDR3nt: TGTGCCAGCAGCCAAGTTGGCGAGCGGGGGTGGGTTTGGGAGCAGTACTTC
j_gene: TRBJ2-3; d_gene: TRBD1; abundance: .; v_gene: TRBV5-1; CDR3aa: CASSLLTGETDTQYF; CDR3nt: TGCGCCAGCAGCTTGTTAACAGGGGAGACAGATACGCAGTATTTT
j_gene: TRBJ2-7; d_gene: .; abundance: .; v_gene: TRBV7-9; CDR3aa: CASSLGGQGSYEQYF; CDR3nt: TGTGCCAGCAGCTTAGGTGGGCAGGGATCGTACGAGCAGTACTTC
j_gene: TRBJ2-5; d_gene: .; abundance: .; v_gene: TRBV18; CDR3aa: CASSPRAIQRETQYF; CDR3nt: TGTGCCAGCTCACCACGGGCAATCCAGCGGGAGACCCAGTACTTC
j_gene: TRBJ1-6; d_gene: .; abundance: .; v_gene: TRBV5-6; CDR3aa: CASSLEGLINSPLHF; CDR3nt: TGTGCCAGCAGCTTGGAGGGACTGATTAATTCACCCCTCCACTTT
j_gene: TRBJ1-5; d_gene: TRBD1; abundance: .; v_gene: TRBV5-4; CDR3aa: CASSPDRAGQPQHF; CDR3nt: TGTGCCAGCAGCCCAGACAGGGCGGGCCAGCCCCAGCATTTT
j_gene: TRBJ2-3; d_gene: .; abundance: .; v_gene: TRBV4-3; CDR3aa: CASSQAAGHYTDTQYF; CDR3nt: TGCGCCAGCAGCCAAGCGGCCGGACACTACACAGATACGCAGTATTTT
j_gene: TRBJ1-1; d_gene: TRBD1; abundance: .; v_gene: TRBV6-5; CDR3aa: CASSYSTGTEAFF; CDR3nt: TGTGCCAGCAGTTACTCGACAGGGACTGAAGCTTTCTTT
j_gene: TRBJ2-3; d_gene: TRBD2; abundance: .; v_gene: TRBV24-1; CDR3aa: CATSNGLASRDTQYF; CDR3nt: TGTGCCACCAGTAACGGACTAGCGTCAAGGGATACGCAGTATTTT
j_gene: TRBJ2-7; d_gene: .; abundance: once; v_gene: TRBV6-5; CDR3aa: CAIRYWGAEDEQYF; CDR3nt: TGTGCCATTCGGTATTGGGGCGCAGAGGACGAGCAGTACTTC
j_gene: TRBJ1-1; d_gene: .; abundance: few; v_gene: TRBV5-1; CDR3aa: CASSFMPVGGGDTEAFF; CDR3nt: TGCGCCAGCAGCTTCATGCCCGTTGGGGGAGGGGACACTGAAGCTTTCTTT
j_gene: TRBJ2-2; d_gene: .; abundance: .; v_gene: TRBV9; CDR3aa: CASSVGGQPMNTGELFF; CDR3nt: TGTGCCAGCAGCGTAGGGGGGCAGCCCATGAACACCGGGGAGCTGTTTTTT
j_gene: TRBJ2-5; d_gene: .; abundance: .; v_gene: TRBV2; CDR3aa: CASPAAGQETQYF; CDR3nt: TGTGCCAGCCCTGCTGCGGGCCAAGAGACCCAGTACTTC
j_gene: TRBJ2-7; d_gene: TRBD1; abundance: .; v_gene: TRBV28; CDR3aa: CASRATGSREQYF; CDR3nt: TGTGCCAGCAGGGCGACAGGGTCGCGCGAGCAGTACTTC
j_gene: TRBJ2-1; d_gene: .; abundance: .; v_gene: TRBV5-4; CDR3aa: CASSLGRGATYNEQFF; CDR3nt: TGTGCCAGCAGCTTGGGACGGGGGGCCACCTACAATGAGCAGTTCTTC
j_gene: TRBJ2-2; d_gene: .; abundance: .; v_gene: TRBV18; CDR3aa: CASSPPGQGDTGELFF; CDR3nt: TGTGCCAGCTCACCACCAGGTCAGGGTGACACCGGGGAGCTGTTTTTT
j_gene: TRBJ1-6; d_gene: TRBD1; abundance: .; v_gene: TRBV27; CDR3aa: CASSFSAGQRRPEDNSPLHF; CDR3nt: TGTGCCAGCAGTTTTTCGGCGGGACAGAGGCGACCAGAAGATAATTCACCCCTCCACTTT
j_gene: TRBJ1-5; d_gene: .; abundance: .; v_gene: TRBV19; CDR3aa: CASSTTGIGNQPQHF; CDR3nt: TGTGCCAGTAGTACTACAGGGATTGGGAATCAGCCCCAGCATTTT
j_gene: TRBJ1-3; d_gene: .; abundance: .; v_gene: TRBV18; CDR3aa: CASSTGGAGNTIYF; CDR3nt: TGTGCCAGCTCAACCGGGGGGGCTGGAAACACCATATATTTT
j_gene: TRBJ2-5; d_gene: TRBD1; abundance: .; v_gene: TRBV27; CDR3aa: CASSPTGVRLTETQYF; CDR3nt: TGTGCCAGCAGTCCCACAGGGGTCAGGCTAACAGAGACCCAGTACTTC
j_gene: TRBJ1-6; d_gene: TRBD1; abundance: .; v_gene: TRBV5-5; CDR3aa: CASSWGTVDSPLHF; CDR3nt: TGTGCCAGCAGCTGGGGGACAGTTGATTCACCCCTCCACTTT
j_gene: TRBJ2-3; d_gene: .; abundance: .; v_gene: TRBV5-4; CDR3aa: CASSFLADTQYF; CDR3nt: TGTGCCAGCAGCTTCCTTGCAGATACGCAGTATTTT
j_gene: TRBJ2-3; d_gene: TRBD1; abundance: .; v_gene: TRBV5-1; CDR3aa: CASSLGTGGTDTQYF; CDR3nt: TGCGCCAGCAGCTTGGGGACAGGGGGCACAGATACGCAGTATTTT
j_gene: TRBJ2-7; d_gene: TRBD1; abundance: few; v_gene: TRBV5-1; CDR3aa: CASSRDREVSYEQYF; CDR3nt: TGCGCCAGCAGCCGGGACAGGGAGGTCAGCTACGAGCAGTACTTC
j_gene: TRBJ1-5; d_gene: .; abundance: .; v_gene: TRBV19; CDR3aa: CASTERTVSNQPQHF; CDR3nt: TGTGCCAGTACCGAGAGGACAGTTAGCAATCAGCCCCAGCATTTT
j_gene: TRBJ1-5; d_gene: TRBD1; abundance: .; v_gene: TRBV18; CDR3aa: CASSRQTAGGTSNQPQHF; CDR3nt: TGTGCCAGCTCACGACAGACGGCAGGGGGCACAAGCAATCAGCCCCAGCATTTT
j_gene: TRBJ1-6; d_gene: TRBD1; abundance: .; v_gene: TRBV16; CDR3aa: CASRPGQLGSPLHF; CDR3nt: TGTGCCAGCAGGCCGGGACAGCTTGGTTCACCCCTCCACTTT
j_gene: TRBJ2-1; d_gene: .; abundance: few; v_gene: TRBV9; CDR3aa: CASSVQGGSYNEQFF; CDR3nt: TGTGCCAGCAGCGTCCAGGGGGGCTCCTACAATGAGCAGTTCTTC
j_gene: TRBJ1-4; d_gene: .; abundance: .; v_gene: TRBV4-3; CDR3aa: CASSQDRGSNEKLFF; CDR3nt: TGCGCCAGCAGCCAAGATCGGGGATCTAATGAAAAACTGTTTTTT
j_gene: TRBJ1-1; d_gene: TRBD1; abundance: .; v_gene: TRBV11-3; CDR3aa: CASSLQGARAEAFF; CDR3nt: TGTGCCAGCAGCTTACAGGGGGCTCGGGCTGAAGCTTTCTTT
j_gene: TRBJ2-5; d_gene: .; abundance: .; v_gene: TRBV27; CDR3aa: CASSNYREETQYF; CDR3nt: TGTGCCAGCAGTAACTACAGGGAAGAGACCCAGTACTTC
j_gene: TRBJ2-6; d_gene: .; abundance: .; v_gene: TRBV5-6; CDR3aa: CASSRGTAQSGANVLTF; CDR3nt: TGTGCCAGCAGCCGCGGGACAGCGCAATCTGGGGCCAACGTCCTGACTTTC
j_gene: TRBJ1-5; d_gene: .; abundance: once; v_gene: TRBV19; CDR3aa: CASNNKRNAGKGQPQHF; CDR3nt: TGTGCCAGTAATAATAAAAGGAATGCAGGGAAGGGACAGCCCCAGCATTTT
j_gene: TRBJ1-5; d_gene: TRBD1; abundance: .; v_gene: TRBV5-1; CDR3aa: CASSPGQVNQPQHF; CDR3nt: TGCGCCAGCAGCCCGGGACAGGTAAATCAGCCCCAGCATTTT
j_gene: TRBJ1-2; d_gene: .; abundance: .; v_gene: TRBV4-3; CDR3aa: CASSQVGGYGYTF; CDR3nt: TGCGCCAGCAGCCAAGTAGGAGGCTATGGCTACACCTTC
j_gene: TRBJ1-5; d_gene: TRBD1; abundance: .; v_gene: TRBV15; CDR3aa: CATSITGGQPQHF; CDR3nt: TGTGCCACCAGCATTACAGGGGGTCAGCCCCAGCATTTT
j_gene: TRBJ2-7; d_gene: TRBD2; abundance: .; v_gene: TRBV2; CDR3aa: CASTGGTSGYEQYF; CDR3nt: TGTGCCAGCACCGGAGGGACTAGCGGCTACGAGCAGTACTTC
j_gene: TRBJ1-2; d_gene: .; abundance: .; v_gene: TRBV11-2; CDR3aa: CASSLMAGSNYGYTF; CDR3nt: TGTGCCAGCAGCTTAATGGCAGGGTCTAACTATGGCTACACCTTC
j_gene: TRBJ2-1; d_gene: .; abundance: .; v_gene: TRBV7-2; CDR3aa: CASSLGLGGAGYNEQFF; CDR3nt: TGTGCCAGCAGCTTAGGGCTCGGCGGGGCGGGTTACAATGAGCAGTTCTTC
j_gene: TRBJ2-7; d_gene: .; abundance: .; v_gene: TRBV5-1; CDR3aa: CASKRGALYEQYF; CDR3nt: TGCGCCAGCAAACGGGGGGCACTCTACGAGCAGTACTTC
j_gene: TRBJ2-5; d_gene: TRBD2; abundance: .; v_gene: TRBV5-1; CDR3aa: CASSLGLRGSPQETQYF; CDR3nt: TGCGCCAGCAGCTTGGGTTTGCGGGGGAGCCCCCAAGAGACCCAGTACTTC
j_gene: TRBJ2-5; d_gene: .; abundance: .; v_gene: TRBV28; CDR3aa: CASSPPRRVQETQYF; CDR3nt: TGTGCCAGCAGTCCTCCCCGGAGGGTACAAGAGACCCAGTACTTC
j_gene: TRBJ1-6; d_gene: .; abundance: .; v_gene: TRBV7-9; CDR3aa: CASSPRDSPLHF; CDR3nt: TGTGCCAGCAGCCCCAGGGATTCACCCCTCCACTTT
j_gene: TRBJ2-3; d_gene: TRBD1; abundance: .; v_gene: TRBV5-6; CDR3aa: CASSLLQGDTDTQYF; CDR3nt: TGTGCCAGCAGCTTGTTACAGGGGGACACAGATACGCAGTATTTT
j_gene: TRBJ2-7; d_gene: TRBD1; abundance: .; v_gene: TRBV18; CDR3aa: CASSPSRQGIYEQYF; CDR3nt: TGTGCCAGCTCACCGTCGAGACAGGGGATCTACGAGCAGTACTTC
j_gene: TRBJ2-7; d_gene: TRBD1; abundance: .; v_gene: TRBV6-2/TRBV6-3; CDR3aa: CASSPFLGQGSYEQYF; CDR3nt: TGTGCCAGCAGCCCTTTCCTCGGACAGGGCTCCTACGAGCAGTACTTC
j_gene: TRBJ2-5; d_gene: TRBD2; abundance: .; v_gene: TRBV19; CDR3aa: CASSRTSGVQETQYF; CDR3nt: TGTGCCAGTAGTCGTACTAGCGGGGTGCAAGAGACCCAGTACTTC
j_gene: TRBJ2-2; d_gene: TRBD2; abundance: .; v_gene: TRBV7-9; CDR3aa: CASSLGLAGPNTGELFF; CDR3nt: TGTGCCAGCAGCTTAGGGCTAGCGGGACCGAACACCGGGGAGCTGTTTTTT
j_gene: TRBJ2-7; d_gene: .; abundance: .; v_gene: TRBV7-2; CDR3aa: CASSFLADGYEQYF; CDR3nt: TGTGCCAGCAGCTTTCTGGCGGATGGATACGAGCAGTACTTC
j_gene: TRBJ1-5; d_gene: .; abundance: .; v_gene: TRBV7-2; CDR3aa: CASSLVYSNQPQHF; CDR3nt: TGTGCCAGCAGCTTAGTATATAGCAATCAGCCCCAGCATTTT
j_gene: TRBJ1-2; d_gene: TRBD1; abundance: .; v_gene: TRBV9; CDR3aa: CASSTRTGIADYGYTF; CDR3nt: TGTGCCAGCAGCACCCGGACAGGGATCGCAGACTATGGCTACACCTTC
j_gene: TRBJ2-5; d_gene: .; abundance: once; v_gene: TRBV28; CDR3aa: CASSPRRRREETQYF; CDR3nt: TGTGCCAGCAGTCCCCGTAGGAGGCGGGAAGAGACCCAGTACTTC
j_gene: TRBJ2-5; d_gene: TRBD1; abundance: .; v_gene: TRBV30; CDR3aa: CAWSGGQGAPQYF; CDR3nt: TGTGCCTGGAGTGGGGGACAGGGGGCCCCCCAGTACTTC
j_gene: TRBJ1-2; d_gene: TRBD1; abundance: .; v_gene: TRBV19; CDR3aa: CASRLGQGTYGYTF; CDR3nt: TGTGCCAGTAGACTGGGACAGGGGACCTATGGCTACACCTTC